The rows below give T cell receptor beta chains drawn from one sample of a study of Ad26.COV2.S vaccination and SARS-CoV-2 variants. Repertoires were generated with immunoSEQ multiplex PCR, while TCRdb's copy carries only in-frame clones and drops some. The data hold about 480,000 clones, with around 90% observed a single time. Material: peripheral blood, obtained in a trial of Ad26.COV2.S vaccine versus placebo. The source is a person between 18 and 65 years old who received the Ad26.COV2.S COVID-19 vaccine or a placebo. Each CDR3 is given with its conserved first and last residue. Fields, in order: J gene, V gene, CDR3 protein.

>TRBJ1-2|TRBV4-3
CASSQVGRRNYGYTF
>TRBJ2-7|TRBV28
CASIPGGEYYEQYF
>TRBJ2-7|TRBV27
CASRVWGSYEQYF
>TRBJ2-2|TRBV30
CAWSVGFAGNTGELFF
>TRBJ1-1|TRBV29-1
CSDGGFIEAFF
>TRBJ2-7|TRBV7-2
CASSLRVQTYEQYF
>TRBJ2-1|TRBV7-9
CASSNWAGVNNNEQFF
>TRBJ2-3|TRBV7-6
CASSLVAGGTDTQYF
>TRBJ1-5|TRBV19
CASEKGQGLFQPQHF
>TRBJ2-7|TRBV24-1
CATSDLGGEQYF
>TRBJ1-1|TRBV29-1
CSVERDLRPNTEAFF
>TRBJ1-2|TRBV7-3
CASSLDGVANYGYTF
>TRBJ2-2|TRBV5-1
CASSPEGLDTGELFF
>TRBJ2-2|TRBV19
CASPSVTGELFF
>TRBJ2-1|TRBV6-1
CASNERQGQQFF
>TRBJ2-1|TRBV20-1
CSASSGVLNEQFF
>TRBJ1-1|TRBV6-5
CASSSSGMNTEAFF
>TRBJ2-2|TRBV27
CATKTWGMGGELFF
>TRBJ2-1|TRBV10-3
CAISESPGAREQFF
>TRBJ2-7|TRBV7-9
CASSWEGVMYF
>TRBJ2-6|TRBV5-4
CASSSDGLNSGANVLTF
>TRBJ2-7|TRBV2
CANRDRGDYEQYF
>TRBJ2-1|TRBV14
CASSHKVEQFF
>TRBJ1-3|TRBV7-2
CASRPRQTGGNTIYF
>TRBJ2-7|TRBV3-1/TRBV3-2
CASSPLFGEQYF
>TRBJ2-5|TRBV27
CASSPIEPKETQYF
>TRBJ1-6|TRBV6-5
CASRIQGRGSPLHF
>TRBJ1-5|TRBV27
CASSQRQFSVSDQPQHF
>TRBJ1-5|TRBV29-1
CSVEVRVEAGAVIQPQHF
>TRBJ2-1|TRBV5-1
CASSATGTGVSYNEQFF
>TRBJ2-1|TRBV5-1
CASSSRAGAGSEQFF
>TRBJ1-5|TRBV18
CASSRGRGLNQPQHF
>TRBJ2-2|TRBV11-2
CASSLERPPGELFF
>TRBJ2-1|TRBV19
CASSRTGTSVSLEQFF
>TRBJ2-3|TRBV7-9
CASSLVGAADTQYF
>TRBJ2-7|TRBV19
CASADTGDRAYEQYF
>TRBJ1-4|TRBV10-3
CAISESGNEKLFF
>TRBJ2-2|TRBV19
CASSKGTRNTGELFF
>TRBJ2-7|TRBV19
CASSIIYEQYF
>TRBJ2-2|TRBV29-1
CSVYPQDDRKMFF
>TRBJ1-4|TRBV5-4
CASSLTGDMKLFF
>TRBJ2-2|TRBV19
CASRPGQGTGELFF
>TRBJ2-4|TRBV5-4
CASSGGVGNIQYF
>TRBJ2-7|TRBV4-1
CASSQVSGRTSYEQYF
>TRBJ2-7|TRBV28
CASSLGLAGGPAQYF
>TRBJ1-3|TRBV6-2/TRBV6-3
CASSFARGIGDTIYF
>TRBJ2-2|TRBV7-9
CASSRLRTSGRITGELFF
>TRBJ2-1|TRBV28
CASSPPGLRNEQFF
>TRBJ2-1|TRBV4-1
CASSITSDEQFF
>TRBJ1-5|TRBV3-1/TRBV3-2
CASSQGGQGKYQPQHF
>TRBJ1-6|TRBV9
CASSVGGLMGNSPLHF
>TRBJ1-5|TRBV19
CASSSGTGGYQPQHF
>TRBJ2-3|TRBV29-1
CSAGGADTQYF
>TRBJ2-7|TRBV7-2
CASSFRDSEQYF
>TRBJ2-3|TRBV9
CASSVVAGKPLTTDTQYF
>TRBJ2-7|TRBV7-2
CASSPRPLGGQYF
>TRBJ2-3|TRBV7-3
CASSLSGSRTDTQYF
>TRBJ2-3|TRBV5-1
CASSETDRAPRTIRDTQYF
>TRBJ1-2|TRBV5-6
CASSATGTANYGYTF